Listed below are T cell receptor beta chains from one sample, sequenced in a study of T cells after yellow fever vaccination. MiXCR, applied by TCRdb to the 5' RACE reads, yields one record per CDR3 protein. In the table there are approximately 330,000 distinct CDR3 sequences, over 4% of which are singletons. Material: PBMCs, obtained 5 days after the yellow fever booster vaccination. The receptor set was obtained from a man younger than 35 who received the YFV17D yellow fever vaccine. Each CDR3 is given with its conserved first and last residue. The D gene is left open where the match is weak. Only part of the rows carry a size: once, few, many, or a class if the clone is expanded.

d_gene	len	v_gene	abundance	j_gene	CDR3nt	CDR3aa
TRBD1	13	TRBV7-2	NA	TRBJ2-7	TGTGCCAGCAGCAGTGGACAGGGTGGCGAGCAGTACTTC	CASSSGQGGEQYF
NA	17	TRBV5-4	NA	TRBJ2-3	TGTGCCAGCAGCTTGGTCCTACGGGAAGATAGCACAGATACGCAGTATTTT	CASSLVLREDSTDTQYF
NA	15	TRBV20-1	few	TRBJ2-3	TGCAGTGCCCAAGGGGGGGCGGGGGACACAGATACGCAGTATTTT	CSAQGGAGDTDTQYF
NA	15	TRBV5-1	many	TRBJ2-5	TGCGCCAGCAGCTTGATGTTGGGTGGCCAAGAGACCCAGTACTTC	CASSLMLGGQETQYF
TRBD1	12	TRBV12-3/TRBV12-4	many	TRBJ1-2	TGTGCCAGCAGCCAGACAGGGAAGGGCTACACCTTC	CASSQTGKGYTF
TRBD2	14	TRBV29-1	NA	TRBJ2-7	TGCAGCGTTGAAGATCTGGGCGGGAGGGGCGAGCAGTACTTC	CSVEDLGGRGEQYF
TRBD1	15	TRBV29-1	NA	TRBJ1-1	TGCAGCGTTTACCTCCAGGACAGGGGCAACACTGAAGCTTTCTTT	CSVYLQDRGNTEAFF
NA	14	TRBV7-2	few	TRBJ2-2	TGTGCCAGCAGCCTCGGGCACCTAACCGGGGAGCTGTTTTTT	CASSLGHLTGELFF
NA	14	TRBV6-1	NA	TRBJ1-5	TGTGCCAGCGGCAACAGGGCTAGCAATCAGCCCCAGCATTTT	CASGNRASNQPQHF
TRBD1	14	TRBV7-9	many	TRBJ1-2	TGTGCCAGCAGCTTAGGGGGGACAGGTTACGGCTACACCTTC	CASSLGGTGYGYTF
NA	16	TRBV12-3/TRBV12-4	NA	TRBJ1-4	TGTGCCAGCAGCCTCCGGATACTACAGGGCGGAGGAAAACTGTTTTTT	CASSLRILQGGGKLFF
TRBD1	13	TRBV5-1	many	TRBJ2-1	TGCGCCAGCAGCGGACAGGGGGCCGATGAGCAGTTCTTC	CASSGQGADEQFF
TRBD1	16	TRBV7-9	many	TRBJ2-3	TGTGCCAGCAGCTTAGATGTGTCAGGGGGAACAGATACGCAGTATTTT	CASSLDVSGGTDTQYF
NA	11	TRBV7-2	NA	TRBJ2-5	TGTGCCAGCAGCTTTTTCGAGACCCAGTACTTC	CASSFFETQYF
NA	15	TRBV4-2	few	TRBJ2-3	TGTGCCAGCAGCCAAGGGGACTGGTCAACAGATACGCAGTATTTT	CASSQGDWSTDTQYF
NA	16	TRBV5-1	many	TRBJ2-5	TGCGCCAGCAGCTTGGGCCGGGACAAAGACCAAGAGACCCAGTACTTC	CASSLGRDKDQETQYF
NA	14	TRBV6-5	NA	TRBJ2-3	TGTGCCAGCAGTTACCGGGCTTACACAGATACGCAGTATTTT	CASSYRAYTDTQYF
NA	10	TRBV20-1	many	TRBJ2-7	TGCAGTGCTAGAGATAACGAGCAGTACTTC	CSARDNEQYF
TRBD1	15	TRBV28	few	TRBJ1-1	TGTGCCAGCAGTCCTGCGGACAGGGCGAACACTGAAGCTTTCTTT	CASSPADRANTEAFF
TRBD2	14	TRBV29-1	NA	TRBJ2-1	TGCAGCGTTGAACGGCGGGGGAACTACAATGAGCAGTTCTTC	CSVERRGNYNEQFF